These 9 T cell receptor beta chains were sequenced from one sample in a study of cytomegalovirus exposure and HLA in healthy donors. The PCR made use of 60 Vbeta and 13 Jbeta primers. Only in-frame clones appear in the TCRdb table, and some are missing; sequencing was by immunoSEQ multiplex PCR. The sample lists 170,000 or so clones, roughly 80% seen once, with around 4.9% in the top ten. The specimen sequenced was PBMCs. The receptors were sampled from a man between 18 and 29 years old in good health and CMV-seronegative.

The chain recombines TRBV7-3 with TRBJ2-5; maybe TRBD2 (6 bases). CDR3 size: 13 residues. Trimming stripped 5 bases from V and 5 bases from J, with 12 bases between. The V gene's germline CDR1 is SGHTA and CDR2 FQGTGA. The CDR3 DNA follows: TGTGCCAGCAGCCGGGAGACCGGGGAGACCCAGTACTTC. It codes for CASSRETGETQYF.

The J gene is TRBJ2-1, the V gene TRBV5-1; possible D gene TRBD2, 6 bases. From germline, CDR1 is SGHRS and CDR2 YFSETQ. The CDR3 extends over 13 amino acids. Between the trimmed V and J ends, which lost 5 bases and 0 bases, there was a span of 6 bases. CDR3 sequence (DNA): TGCGCCAGCAGGGACTACTCCTACAATGAGCAGTTCTTC. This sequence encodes CASRDYSYNEQFF.

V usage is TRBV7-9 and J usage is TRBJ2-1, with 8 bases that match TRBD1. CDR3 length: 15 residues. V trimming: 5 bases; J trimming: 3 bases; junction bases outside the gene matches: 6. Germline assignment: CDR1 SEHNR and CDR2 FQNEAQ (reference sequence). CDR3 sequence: CASSRTGTGYNEQFF. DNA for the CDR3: TGTGCCAGCAGCCGGACAGGGACGGGCTACAATGAGCAGTTCTTC.

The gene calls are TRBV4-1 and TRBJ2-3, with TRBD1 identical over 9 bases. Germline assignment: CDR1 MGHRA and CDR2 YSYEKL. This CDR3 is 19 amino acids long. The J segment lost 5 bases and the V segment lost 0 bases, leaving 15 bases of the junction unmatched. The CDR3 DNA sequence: TGCGCCAGCAGCCAAGAAGGGACAGGGAAAAGCGACCGGGGAGATACGCAGTATTTT. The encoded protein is CASSQEGTGKSDRGDTQYF.

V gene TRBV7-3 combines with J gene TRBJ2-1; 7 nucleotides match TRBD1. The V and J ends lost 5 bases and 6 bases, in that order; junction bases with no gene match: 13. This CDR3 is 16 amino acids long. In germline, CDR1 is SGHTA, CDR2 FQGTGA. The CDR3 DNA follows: TGTGCCAGCAGCCCTCTGGGCAGGGGGTCTTTCAATGAGCAGTTCTTC. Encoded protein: CASSPLGRGSFNEQFF.

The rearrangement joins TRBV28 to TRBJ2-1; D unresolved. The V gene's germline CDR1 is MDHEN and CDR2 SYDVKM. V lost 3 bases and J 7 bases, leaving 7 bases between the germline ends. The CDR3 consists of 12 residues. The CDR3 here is CASSFDGNEQFF. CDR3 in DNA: TGTGCCAGCAGTTTTGACGGGAATGAGCAGTTCTTC.

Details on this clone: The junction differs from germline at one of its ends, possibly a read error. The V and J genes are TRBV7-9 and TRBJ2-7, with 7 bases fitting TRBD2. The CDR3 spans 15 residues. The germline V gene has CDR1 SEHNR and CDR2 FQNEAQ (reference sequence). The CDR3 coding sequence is TGTTCCAGCAGCTTAGCAGCGGGGCTAGCCTACGAGCAGTACTTC. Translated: CSSSLAAGLAYEQYF.

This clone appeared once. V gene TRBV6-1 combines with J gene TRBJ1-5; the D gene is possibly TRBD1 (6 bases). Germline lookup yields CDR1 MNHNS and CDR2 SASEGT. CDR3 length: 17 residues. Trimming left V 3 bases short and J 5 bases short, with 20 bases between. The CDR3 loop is CASSDLYDRLADQPQHF. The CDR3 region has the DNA TGTGCCAGCAGTGACCTGTACGACAGGCTTGCGGATCAGCCCCAGCATTTT.

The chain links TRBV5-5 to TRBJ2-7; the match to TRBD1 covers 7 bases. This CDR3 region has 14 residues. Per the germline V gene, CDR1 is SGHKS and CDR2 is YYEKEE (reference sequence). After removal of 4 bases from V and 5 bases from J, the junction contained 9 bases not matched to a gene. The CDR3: CASSRAGGSDEQYF. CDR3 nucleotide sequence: TGTGCCAGCAGCCGCGCAGGGGGATCGGACGAGCAGTACTTC. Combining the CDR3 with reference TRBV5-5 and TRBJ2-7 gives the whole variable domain DAGVTQSPTHLIKTRGQQVTLRCSPISGHKSVSWYQQVLGQGPQFIFQYYEKEERGRGNFPDRFSARQFPNYSSELNVNALLLGDSALYLCASSRAGGSDEQYFGPGTRLTVT.